The present TCR beta chain was sequenced within a study of blood T cell repertoires in COVID-19 (TCRdb year 2020). About the investigation overall: Samples covering the acute and convalescent phases of COVID-19 were provided by collaborators in the United States, Italy and Spain. Sample metadata almost always included a de-identified subject ID, COVID-19 status, age in years and sex. The material from the prospective study consisted of cDNA or gDNA derived from T cells, B-cell-depleted T cells, or PBMCs. Deeply sampled blood TCRbeta repertoires from subjects exposed to, actively infected with, or recovered from COVID-19 were included in the dataset. A freely available public database, intended as a resource for researchers studying the immune response to SARS-CoV-2, is where the repertoires were released. The samples were drawn from two sources: the first 160 participants of the ongoing ImmuneRACE study, and over 1,000 subjects contributed by 6 global collaborators. Where available, HLA class I and class II types were obtained from metadata supplied by the sample provider rather than from assay-based typing. The paper as a whole reports these results and caveats: The amount of clinical and demographic metadata varied by source and participant and was provided uncurated.

Each collaborating institution followed its own protocols to collect whole blood in K2EDTA tubes. For TCRbeta analysis, collaborators shipped samples in one of three forms: frozen whole blood, isolated PBMCs, or DNA extracted from either of those sample types. Sequences MGHRA (CDR1) and YSYEKL (CDR2) are obtained from the germline V gene. The CDR3 has 14 amino acids, counting the end cysteine and phenylalanine. CDR3 DNA only is kept here, 42 bases in frame from base 1. V is shortened by 0 bases, J by 8 bases, and the region joining them spans 13 bases. The immunoSEQ Assay, a bias-controlled multiplex PCR, was used to amplify TCRbeta CDR3 regions from genomic DNA. In the authors' own workflow: The number of nucleated cells in each sample was estimated from the amplification of reference gene primers within the assay. To quantify the absolute abundance of each unique TCRbeta CDR3 rearrangement, sequence reads were collapsed and filtered. For each sample, productive Simpson clonality was calculated by taking the square root of Simpson's diversity index across productive rearrangements. TCRdb provides this immuneACCESS table in a form limited to in-frame rearrangements. Some clones are lacking; in checked studies, under half of them reflect an unresolved V gene, and why the rest are absent is not known. V and J calls and clone size are those listed in that table; D and trimming were worked out from the DNA. The sample has approximately 150,000 clones on record, 85% to 90% of them singletons. Roughly 8.7% of the sample is taken by the ten largest.

Regarding this clone: What this receptor recognizes is not known. Base quality data are lacking; no much larger clone is found one base away.

The origin of this receptor is a woman in her sixties with acute or convalescent COVID-19. Sequencing input: peripheral blood. The sequence links TRBV4-1 to TRBJ1-2, with the D segment identity uncertain. The sequenced DNA is TGCGCCAGCAGCCAAGATCAGAGCCTCGGGGGCTACACCTTC. Its protein is CASSQDQSLGGYTF.